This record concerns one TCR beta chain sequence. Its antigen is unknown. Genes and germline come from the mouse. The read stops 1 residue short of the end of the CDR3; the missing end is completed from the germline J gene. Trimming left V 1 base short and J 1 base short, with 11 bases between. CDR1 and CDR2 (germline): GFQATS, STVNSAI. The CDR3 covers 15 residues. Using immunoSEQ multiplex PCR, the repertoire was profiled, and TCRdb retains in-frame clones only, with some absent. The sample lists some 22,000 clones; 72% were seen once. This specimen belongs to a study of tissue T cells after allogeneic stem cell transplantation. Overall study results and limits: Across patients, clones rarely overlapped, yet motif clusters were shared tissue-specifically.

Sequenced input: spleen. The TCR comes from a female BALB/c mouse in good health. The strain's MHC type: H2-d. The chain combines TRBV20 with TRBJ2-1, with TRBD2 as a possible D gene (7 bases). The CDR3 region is CGARVMGGNYAEQFF. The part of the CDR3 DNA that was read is TGTGGTGCTAGGGTCATGGGGGGCAACTATGCTGAGCAGTTC.